This TCR beta chain was recorded in a study of shared clonotypes between healthy human individuals (dated by TCRdb to between 2020 and 2021). Looking at the study overall: Three men and two women, aged 18 to 49 years, made up the cohort. Blood TCR repertoires of about five healthy adults were deeply sequenced to estimate repertoire size and the extent of clonotype sharing between individuals. To increase sequencing depth and limit assay-specific biases, different laboratories used diverse techniques to prepare libraries and sequence TCR repertoires. Each donor's leukapheresis produced roughly between roughly 0.85 and 9.5 billion PBMCs.

Summary of the overall study and its limitations: Because the study included only a small number of donors, the genetic and exposure-history diversity represented was limited. Based on pairwise subsampling, the degree of clonotype sharing among donors was expected to be affected by sequencing depth. Sampling was restricted to blood, and TCR repertoires in tissues likely differ from the TCR repertoires found in blood.

Turning to this clone: No antigen is known for it. Base qualities are missing; no much larger clone stands one base away.

Taken from cysteine to phenylalanine, the CDR3 has 16 residues. Only CDR3 DNA remains: 48 bases, in frame from the first base. V trim: 4 bases; J trim: 4 bases; unmatched bases: 9. The CDR1 and CDR2 encoded by the germline V gene are MGHRA and YSYEKL. Using the deep immunoSEQ assay, multiplex PCR amplified TCR CDR3 regions from genomic DNA. Extracted genomic DNA from each cell subset was spread evenly across all wells of several immunoSEQ 96-well plates, with each plate serving as a replicate. For unsorted PBMC, 300 ng genomic DNA, equal to 30,000 or so T cell genomes, was loaded into each replicate PCR. Genomic DNA from unsorted PBMC was sequenced over ten immunoSEQ deep assay plates. The purified libraries were quantified using a Qubit 3.0 fluorometer, sized with a Bioanalyzer 2100, and then quantified again using the KAPA Library Quantification kit. Each immunoSEQ 96-well plate was sequenced on its own single-read 150-cycle Illumina NextSeq 550 flow cell. Processing in the source paper ran as follows. Because only junctional sequences without quality scores were contained in the immunoSEQ output, filtering matching that applied to full-length reads could not be performed. To assign V/J genes and CDR3, sequences were annotated using PyIR, a Python wrapper for IgBLAST v1.9, with IMGT germline references. Any read was removed if the V/J assignment was weak (E-value above 1e-6), the CDR3 was missing, or the read contained stop codons, out-of-frame junctions, or ambiguous translated residues. V3J clonotypes were defined as sequences sharing an identical inferred V gene, J gene, and CDR3 amino acid sequence. Percentage overlap between repertoires was calculated by dividing the number of shared unique clonotypes by the size of the smaller repertoire. Repertoire richness was assessed with RTK rarefaction, the Chao1 estimator, and Recon v2.1 estimates of unobserved clonotypes. TCRdb obtained this table from immuneACCESS and retained in-frame rearrangements with V and J assigned. These tables miss some clones; where compared with another copy, unresolved V genes account for less than half of the shortfall, and the remainder is unexplained. V and J calls and clone size are those listed in that table; D and trimming were worked out from the DNA. The sample data list 400,000 to 600,000 clones, and 60% to 80% of these were observed just once. Approximately 12% of the sample is held by the ten biggest clonotypes.

The donors were healthy, HIV-negative adults who had no recently reported acute infections or vaccinations. Every donor was a Caucasian adult living in Nashville, Tennessee, USA. In the unsorted samples, tens of millions of PBMCs were counted, and genomic DNA was extracted using the QIAamp DNA Blood Mini kit. Blood was collected by leukapheresis, and PBMCs were isolated by Ficoll-Histopaque density gradient centrifugation and then cryopreserved in liquid nitrogen vapor phase. The sample taken for sequencing was PBMCs. This TCR was sampled from a woman in her thirties or forties in good health. Some clones in this sample may be carry-over from other donors' samples. Here the chain combines TRBV4-1 and TRBJ2-2, and TRBD1 aligns with 7 junction nucleotides. The DNA sequence is TGCGCCAGCAGCCCTAGGGGGCAGGGGTTCACCGGGGAGCTGTTTTTT. Its protein is CASSPRGQGFTGELFF.